This T cell receptor beta chain was sequenced in a study of human T cells and chemical hapten exposure (dated by TCRdb to the early 2020s). In terms of the full investigation: For sensitization, 2% DPC in acetone was applied to a roughly 2 cm by roughly 2 cm area of upper inner arm skin. Twenty-nine alopecia patients gave blood for TCR sequencing at one to four time points (pre-sensitization, 2, 6 and 24 weeks). Peripheral blood TCR repertoire changes were tracked in vivo in alopecia patients during primary and secondary sensitization to the hapten diphenylcyclopropenone (DPC). Blood was sampled from patients pre-sensitization (week 0) and at 2, 6 and about 24 weeks after DPC sensitization. Patch testing was done on the upper back using Finn chambers containing 0.01% DPC, and results were scored after 6 days according to International Contact Dermatitis Research Group standards. Libraries were pooled for sequencing, and per-sample TCR yields varied mainly because of small differences in library volumes within the pool. Throughout the study period of around 24 weeks, patients also received therapeutic DPC doses to the scalp every week. The mostly female patient cohort included alopecia areata with under or over 50% scalp involvement, alopecia totalis and alopecia universalis.

The time point label, read with the paper, signifies: patch test 3, about 24 weeks after DPC sensitization. The meaning of the sample's treatment or condition label: therapeutic diphenylcyclopropenone sensitization with weekly scalp DPC. At every patch-test visit, the blood draw took place before the patch test was put on. Patients were considered eligible if aged 18 to 70, diagnosed with alopecia and deemed suitable for DPC therapy, and patients were excluded if pregnant. Total RNA was extracted from unfractionated whole blood collected in Tempus Blood RNA tubes. To prepare the library, RACE was applied. This sample was sequenced with a NextSeq 500. During library preparation, unique molecular identifiers were attached to individual cDNA molecules so that TCRs could be counted quantitatively and reproducibly. For every blood RNA sample, sequencing covered both the TCR alpha and TCR beta chains. As for how the authors treated the data: The median number of TCRs per sample was approximately 98,000, ranging from about 20,000 to 750,000. The Decombinator software suite was used to annotate V, J and CDR3 in the TCR reads. For the PS versus PT1 abundance plots, all samples were subsampled to the same number of TCRs (28,000). TCRs were defined as expanded if absent before sensitization and observed at least eight times at the 2-week time point. The public sequencing data were trimmed at Q25 with fastp and processed into clonotypes with MiXCR by TCRdb, which kept only in-frame beta chains. Each CDR3 protein appears once, grouped with its most common genes and DNA. The V and J calls reflect TCRdb's pipeline rather than the authors' work. Present in this sample are some 180,000 distinct CDR3 sequences, approximately 26% of which were seen just once. The ten biggest clones cover 2% to 3% of the sample.

A remark on this clonotype: Its antigen has not been determined. Nothing much larger sits one base from this clone, and base qualities are not available.

Per the germline V gene (reference sequence), DFQATT is the CDR1 and SNEGSKA is the CDR2. V is trimmed back by 6 bases and J by 4 bases, and the junction contains 13 bases that no gene match accounts for. Taken from cysteine to phenylalanine, the CDR3 has 16 residues. The kept DNA is CDR3 alone, 48 bases in frame from the first base. On the study overall, not on this receptor specifically: Repeated subsampling changed both the strength of the expansion versus patch-test correlation and the threshold at which that correlation became significant. Compared with pre-sensitization or healthy control sets, expanded TCRs formed significantly more large CDR3 similarity clusters, which is consistent with antigen-driven responses. A positive correlation was found between the number of PT1 expanded TCRs and patch test score, with significance reached at thresholds 8, 16 and 32 but not 4. DPC sensitization did not change how many TCRs were above 1 in 1000 frequency, and no evidence was found of alterations in global repertoire structure. Because every patient had alopecia, a presumed autoimmune disease, the patients' immune response might differ from that of healthy individuals.

The chain is assembled from TRBV20-1 and TRBJ2-1; the central 9 bases match TRBD2. Sequenced material: whole blood, taken in connection with sensitization to the hapten diphenylcyclopropenone (DPC). The sequence came from a woman aged 40 to 50 with alopecia areata. Some clones in this sample may be carry-over from other donors' samples. The DNA sequence reads TGCAGTGCCCCCGACAGGGTGCGGGAGGGATACAATGAGCAGTTCTTC. Its amino acids are CSAPDRVREGYNEQFF.